The source of this T cell receptor (beta chain) is a study of response to subunit inactivated influenza vaccine. Findings and caveats of the study: The authors suggested that few new T cells are recruited per seasonal influenza vaccination.

CDR1 is SGDLS, CDR2 YYNGEE, per germline. The CDR3 consists of 17 residues. Trimming cost V 3 bases and J 1 base; bases outside gene matches: 4. Regarding this clonotype: Its matching antigen is unknown.

TCRdb re-called the RT-PCR reads through MiXCR, storing one row per CDR3 protein. This sample yields more than 550,000 distinct CDR3 sequences, of which about 10% are seen a single time; approximately 10% belongs to the top ten. These same records also appear under a second study, on T cells expressing NK-cell markers. Per that study: The authors made TCR beta cDNA libraries by 5'RACE template switching. This switching added a universal primer site and UMIs. Restriction of sorting to alpha-beta TCR T cells was accomplished in several experiments using an anti-gamma-delta TCR antibody. In several donors, dominant CD3+CD56+NKG2C+ clones formed about 1.0-7.0% of CD8+ cells. Whether expanded NKG2C+ T cell clones were HCMV specific stayed uncertain.

Sequenced here: PBMCs from blood, sampled on the day of vaccination. V usage is TRBV9 and J usage is TRBJ2-3, with 14 bases that match TRBD2. This clonotype was sampled from a man aged 45 to 65 who received an inactivated influenza vaccine. CDR3 amino acids: CASSASGLAGGTDTQYF. CDR3 DNA sequence: TGTGCCAGCAGCGCATCGGGACTAGCGGGGGGCACAGATACGCAGTATTTT.